This paragraph covers one T cell receptor beta chain sequence. CDR3 length equals 11 residues. J was trimmed by 6 bases and V by 5 bases; bases with no gene match: 0. Germline values: CDR1 GTSNPN, CDR2 SVGIG (reference sequence). The data originate from a study of blood T cell repertoires in COVID-19. As processed by the authors: Cell counts per sample came from amplifying reference gene primers. The method was immunoSEQ multiplex PCR; TCRdb's version includes in-frame clones alone and lacks a portion of them. V and J calls and clone size are copied from that table; D and trimming were computed from the DNA. Here the sample spans more than 70,000 clones, 60% to 85% being singletons.

J is TRBJ2-2 and V is TRBV30; 7 bases are shared with TRBD1. The sequence derives from a human donor in a cohort sampled during active COVID-19. Sequencing was performed on peripheral blood. This CDR3 is CAWGTAGELFF. The CDR3 bases are TGTGCCTGGGGGACAGCCGGGGAGCTGTTTTTT. The full variable domain, in which reference TRBV30 and TRBJ2-2 provide the parts outside the CDR3, is SQTIHQWPATLVQPVGSPLSLECTVEGTSNPNLYWYRQAAGRGLQLLFYSVGIGQISSEVPQNLSASRPQDRQFILSSKKLLLSDSGFYLCAWGTAGELFFGEGSRLTVL.